The clone carrying this T cell receptor beta chain was counted ten times or more. Its antigen is as yet unknown. Cyclophosphamide on days +3 and +4 followed busulfan-fludarabine conditioning and a marrow graft. This record comes from a study of T cells after posttransplantation cyclophosphamide. Regarding the study as a whole: Later blood repertoires were often dominated by clones from the donor CD8+ memory compartment. Tissue-infiltrating T cells from skin or gut overlapped little with blood T cells. Recipient CMV seropositivity and CMV reactivation strongly tracked TRB clonality.

The repertoire was sequenced with immunoSEQ multiplex PCR; TCRdb's copy has only in-frame clones and lacks some. Recorded here are some 8,100 clones, none singletons. Per germline, CDR1 SGDLS and CDR2 YYNGEE. This CDR3 is built from 21 residues. V was clipped by 0 bases and J by 0 bases; unmatched bases: 13. The chain links TRBV9 to TRBJ2-6; 9 positions agree with TRBD1. This TCR came from a female patient in her 50s who received an allogeneic stem cell transplant from a related donor, was CMV-positive, and had no GVHD. Some T cells may trace back to the graft donor. Here the sequenced sample was PBMCs, taken after allogeneic stem cell transplant with posttransplant cyclophosphamide. The CDR3, as DNA: TGTGCCAGCAGCGTAGGTGATGGGACAGGGATTTTTAGCTCTGGGGCCAACGTCCTGACTTTC. Amino acid sequence: CASSVGDGTGIFSSGANVLTF.